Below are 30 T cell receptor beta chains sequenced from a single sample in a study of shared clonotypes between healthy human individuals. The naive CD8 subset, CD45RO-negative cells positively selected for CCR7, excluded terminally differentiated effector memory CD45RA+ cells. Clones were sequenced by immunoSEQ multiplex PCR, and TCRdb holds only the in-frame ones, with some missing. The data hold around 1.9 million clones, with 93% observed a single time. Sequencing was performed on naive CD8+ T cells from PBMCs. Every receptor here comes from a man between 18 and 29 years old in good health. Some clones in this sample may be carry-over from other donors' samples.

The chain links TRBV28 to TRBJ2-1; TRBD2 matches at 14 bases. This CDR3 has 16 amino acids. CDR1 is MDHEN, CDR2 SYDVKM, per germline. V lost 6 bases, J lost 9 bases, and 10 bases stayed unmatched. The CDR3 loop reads CASRFPGLAGDSEQFF. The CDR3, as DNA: TGTGCCAGCAGGTTCCCGGGACTAGCGGGAGATAGTGAGCAGTTCTTC.

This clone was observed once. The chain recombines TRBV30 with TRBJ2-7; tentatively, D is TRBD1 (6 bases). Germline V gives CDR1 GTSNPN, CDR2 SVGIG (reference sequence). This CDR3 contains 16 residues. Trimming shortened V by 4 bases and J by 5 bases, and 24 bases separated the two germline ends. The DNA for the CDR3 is TGTGCCTGGACCCTGGGGACCCAGGGAAGGGACAACGAGCAGTACTTC. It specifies CAWTLGTQGRDNEQYF.

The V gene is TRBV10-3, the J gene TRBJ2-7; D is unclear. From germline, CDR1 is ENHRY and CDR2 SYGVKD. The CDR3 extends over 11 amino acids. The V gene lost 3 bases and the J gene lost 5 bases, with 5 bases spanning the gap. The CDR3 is CAISETDEQYF. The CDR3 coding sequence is TGTGCCATCAGTGAAACGGACGAGCAGTACTTC.

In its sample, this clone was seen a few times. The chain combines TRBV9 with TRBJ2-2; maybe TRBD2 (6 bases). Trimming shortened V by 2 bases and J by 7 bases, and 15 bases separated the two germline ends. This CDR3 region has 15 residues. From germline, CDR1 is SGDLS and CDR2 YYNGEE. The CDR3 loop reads CASSVSRDGDGELFF. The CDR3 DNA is TGTGCCAGCAGCGTTTCGCGGGACGGGGACGGGGAGCTGTTTTTT.

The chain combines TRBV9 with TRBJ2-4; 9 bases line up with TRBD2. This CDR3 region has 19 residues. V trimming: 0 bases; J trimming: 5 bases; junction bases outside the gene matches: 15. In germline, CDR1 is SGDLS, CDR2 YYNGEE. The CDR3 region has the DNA TGTGCCAGCAGCGTAGGGGTAGCGGGAGATTCGGGTGCGCAAAACATTCAGTACTTC. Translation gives CASSVGVAGDSGAQNIQYF.

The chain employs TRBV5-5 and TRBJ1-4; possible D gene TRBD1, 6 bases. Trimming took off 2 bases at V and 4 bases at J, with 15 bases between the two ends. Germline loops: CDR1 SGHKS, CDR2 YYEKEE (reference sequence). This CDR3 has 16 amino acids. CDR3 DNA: TGTGCCAGCAGCTTCTACGGGACAACCTTTAATGAAAAACTGTTTTTT. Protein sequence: CASSFYGTTFNEKLFF.

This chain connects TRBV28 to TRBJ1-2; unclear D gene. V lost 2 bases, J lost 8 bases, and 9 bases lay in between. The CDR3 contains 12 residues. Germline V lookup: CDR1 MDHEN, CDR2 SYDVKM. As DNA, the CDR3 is TGTGCCAGCAGTTTAAAAGGGTACGGCTACACCTTC. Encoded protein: CASSLKGYGYTF.

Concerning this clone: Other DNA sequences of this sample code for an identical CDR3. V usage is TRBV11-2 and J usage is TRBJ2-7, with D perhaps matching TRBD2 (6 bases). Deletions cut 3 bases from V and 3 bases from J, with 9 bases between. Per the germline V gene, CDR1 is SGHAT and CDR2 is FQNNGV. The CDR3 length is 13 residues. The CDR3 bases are TGTGCCAGCAGCTTTAGTAGCGGCTACGAGCAGTACTTC. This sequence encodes CASSFSSGYEQYF.

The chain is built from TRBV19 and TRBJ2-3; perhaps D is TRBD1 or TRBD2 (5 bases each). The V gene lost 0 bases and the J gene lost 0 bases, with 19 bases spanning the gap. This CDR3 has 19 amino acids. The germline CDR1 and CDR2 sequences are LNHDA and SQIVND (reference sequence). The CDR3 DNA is TGTGCCAGTAGTATAGATCTATCAGGGCCGGGGAGAAGCACAGATACGCAGTATTTT. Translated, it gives CASSIDLSGPGRSTDTQYF.

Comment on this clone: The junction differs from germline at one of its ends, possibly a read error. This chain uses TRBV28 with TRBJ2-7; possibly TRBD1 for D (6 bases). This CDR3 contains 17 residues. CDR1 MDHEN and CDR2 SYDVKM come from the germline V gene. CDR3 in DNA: TGTGCCACCAGTTCCCCTCCGCGGTGGACAGCAGCCTACGAGCAGTACTTC. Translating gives CATSSPPRWTAAYEQYF.

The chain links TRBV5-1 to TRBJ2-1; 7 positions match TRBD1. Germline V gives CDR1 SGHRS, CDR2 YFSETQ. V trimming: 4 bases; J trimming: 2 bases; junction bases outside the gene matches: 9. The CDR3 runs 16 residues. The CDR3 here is CASSPKQGPTYNEQFF. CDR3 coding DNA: TGCGCCAGCAGCCCCAAACAGGGGCCGACCTACAATGAGCAGTTCTTC.

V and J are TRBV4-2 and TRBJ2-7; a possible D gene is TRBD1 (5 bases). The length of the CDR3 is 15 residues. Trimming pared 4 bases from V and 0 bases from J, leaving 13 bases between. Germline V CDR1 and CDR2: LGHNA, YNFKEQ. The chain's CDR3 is CASSPADSSSYEQYF. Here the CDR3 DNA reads TGTGCCAGCAGCCCCGCAGACAGTAGCTCCTACGAGCAGTACTTC.

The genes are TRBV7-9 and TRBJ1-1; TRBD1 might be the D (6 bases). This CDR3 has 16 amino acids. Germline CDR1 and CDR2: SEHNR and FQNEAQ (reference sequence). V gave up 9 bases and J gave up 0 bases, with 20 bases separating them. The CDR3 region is CASGTLDSSLNTEAFF. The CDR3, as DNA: TGTGCCAGTGGTACCCTGGACAGCTCATTGAACACTGAAGCTTTCTTT.

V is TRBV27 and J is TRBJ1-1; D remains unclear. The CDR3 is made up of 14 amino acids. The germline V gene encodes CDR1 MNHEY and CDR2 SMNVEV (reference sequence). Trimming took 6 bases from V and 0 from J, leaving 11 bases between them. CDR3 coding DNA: TGTGCCAGCAGGTCTACAAGCATGAACACTGAAGCTTTCTTT. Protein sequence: CASRSTSMNTEAFF.

Written as DNA, the CDR3 is TGTGCCAGCAGTTTATTGGGACTAGCGGCCGACAATGAGCAGTTCTTC. Amino acid sequence: CASSLLGLAADNEQFF. The chain links TRBV28 to TRBJ2-1; 11 nucleotides match TRBD2. V was pared by 1 base and J by 5 bases, with 4 bases of the junction left unmatched. CDR3 length equals 16 residues. Germline CDR1 MDHEN, CDR2 SYDVKM.

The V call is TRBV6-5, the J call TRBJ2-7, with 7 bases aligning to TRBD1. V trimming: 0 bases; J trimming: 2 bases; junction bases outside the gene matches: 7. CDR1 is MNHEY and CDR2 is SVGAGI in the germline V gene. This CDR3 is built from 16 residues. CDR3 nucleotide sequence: TGTGCCAGCAGTTACTCGATTGGACAGGTTACCTACGAGCAGTACTTC. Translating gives CASSYSIGQVTYEQYF.

The CDR3 region is CASSELRGVFDEQYF. The CDR3 DNA follows: TGTGCCAGCAGTGAATTGAGGGGGGTTTTCGACGAGCAGTACTTC. The chain uses TRBV25-1 and TRBJ2-7; D may be TRBD1 or TRBD2 (6 bases each). Germline CDR1 is MGHDK and CDR2 is SYGVNS. V dropped 1 base and J dropped 5 bases, with 15 bases sitting between them. This CDR3 comprises 15 residues.

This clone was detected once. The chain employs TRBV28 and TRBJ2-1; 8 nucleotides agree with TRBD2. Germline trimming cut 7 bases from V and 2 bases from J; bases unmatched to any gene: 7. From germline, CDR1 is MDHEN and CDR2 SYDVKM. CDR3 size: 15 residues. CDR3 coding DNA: TGTGCCAGCACCCCACTAGCGGAACCCTACAATGAGCAGTTCTTC. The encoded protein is CASTPLAEPYNEQFF.

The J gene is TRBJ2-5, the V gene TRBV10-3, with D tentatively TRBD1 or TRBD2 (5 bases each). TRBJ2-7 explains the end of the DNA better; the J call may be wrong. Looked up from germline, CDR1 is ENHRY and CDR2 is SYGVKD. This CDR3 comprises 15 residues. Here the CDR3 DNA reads TGTGCCATCAGTGAGGGGACGGAAAGCTCCTACGAGCAGTACTTC. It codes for CAISEGTESSYEQYF.

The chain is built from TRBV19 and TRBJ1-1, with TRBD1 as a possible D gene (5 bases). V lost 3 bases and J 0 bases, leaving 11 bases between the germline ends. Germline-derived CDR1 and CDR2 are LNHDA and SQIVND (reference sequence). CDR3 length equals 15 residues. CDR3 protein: CASSMGGIMNTEAFF. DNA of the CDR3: TGTGCCAGTAGTATGGGGGGGATAATGAACACTGAAGCTTTCTTT. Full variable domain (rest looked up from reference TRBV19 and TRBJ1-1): DGGITQSPKYLFRKEGQNVTLSCEQNLNHDAMYWYRQDPGQGLRLIYYSQIVNDFQKGDIAEGYSVSREKKESFPLTVTSAQKNPTAFYLCASSMGGIMNTEAFFGQGTRLTVV.

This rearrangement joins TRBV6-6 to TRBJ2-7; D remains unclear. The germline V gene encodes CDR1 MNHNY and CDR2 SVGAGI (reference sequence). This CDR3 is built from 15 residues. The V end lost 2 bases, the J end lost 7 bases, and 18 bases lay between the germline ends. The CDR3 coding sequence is TGTGCCAGCAGTTACGGGGAAAGTTTTTTGTGGGAGCAGTACTTC. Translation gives CASSYGESFLWEQYF.

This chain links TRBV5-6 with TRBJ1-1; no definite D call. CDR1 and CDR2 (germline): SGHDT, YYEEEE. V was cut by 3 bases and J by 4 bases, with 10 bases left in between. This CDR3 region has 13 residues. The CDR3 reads CASSSGVGTEAFF. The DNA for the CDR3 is TGTGCCAGCAGCTCCGGTGTGGGCACTGAAGCTTTCTTT.

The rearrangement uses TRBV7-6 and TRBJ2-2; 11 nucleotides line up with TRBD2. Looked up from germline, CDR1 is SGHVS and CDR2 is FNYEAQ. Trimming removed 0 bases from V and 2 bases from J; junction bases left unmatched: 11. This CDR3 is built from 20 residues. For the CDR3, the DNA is TGTGCCAGCAGCTTAGCAACTAGCGGGAGTGCTACCCCTAACACCGGGGAGCTGTTTTTT. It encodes CASSLATSGSATPNTGELFF.

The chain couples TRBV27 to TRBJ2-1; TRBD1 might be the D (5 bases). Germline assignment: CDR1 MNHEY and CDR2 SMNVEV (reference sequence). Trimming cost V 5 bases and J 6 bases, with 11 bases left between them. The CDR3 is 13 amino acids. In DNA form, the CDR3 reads TGTGCCAGCAGTATCCTCAGGGCCAATGAGCAGTTCTTC. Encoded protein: CASSILRANEQFF.

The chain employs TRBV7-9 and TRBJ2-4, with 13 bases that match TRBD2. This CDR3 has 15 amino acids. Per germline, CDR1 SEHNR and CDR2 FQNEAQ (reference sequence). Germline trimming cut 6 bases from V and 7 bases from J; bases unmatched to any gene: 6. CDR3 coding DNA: TGTGCCAGCAGAGGACTAGCGGGAGATGTTAACATTCAGTACTTC. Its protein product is CASRGLAGDVNIQYF.

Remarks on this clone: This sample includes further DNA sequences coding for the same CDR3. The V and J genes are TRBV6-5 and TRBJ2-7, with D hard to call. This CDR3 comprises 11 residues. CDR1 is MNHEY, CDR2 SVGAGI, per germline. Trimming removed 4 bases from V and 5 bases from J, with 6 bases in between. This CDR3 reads CASSSGHEQYF. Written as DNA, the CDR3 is TGTGCCAGCAGTTCGGGCCACGAGCAGTACTTC.

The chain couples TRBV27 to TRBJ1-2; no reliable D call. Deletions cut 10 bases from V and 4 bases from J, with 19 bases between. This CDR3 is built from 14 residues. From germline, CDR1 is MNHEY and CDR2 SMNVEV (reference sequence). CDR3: CATSRREPFYGYTF. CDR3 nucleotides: TGTGCCACCTCAAGAAGGGAACCGTTCTATGGCTACACCTTC.

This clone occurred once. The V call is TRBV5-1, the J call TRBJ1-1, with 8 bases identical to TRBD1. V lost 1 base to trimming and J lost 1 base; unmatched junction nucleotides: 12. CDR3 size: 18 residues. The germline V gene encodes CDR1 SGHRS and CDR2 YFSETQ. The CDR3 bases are TGCGCCAGCAGCTTGTACGGGGTGGGCAGGGGGCCGAACACTGAAGCTTTCTTT. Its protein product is CASSLYGVGRGPNTEAFF.

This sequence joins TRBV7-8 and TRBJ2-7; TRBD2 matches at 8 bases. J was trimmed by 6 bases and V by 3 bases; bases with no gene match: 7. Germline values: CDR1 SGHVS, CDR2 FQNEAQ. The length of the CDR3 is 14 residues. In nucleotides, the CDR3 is TGTGCCAGCAGCTTCGGGGGGGTGTTCTTCGAGCAGTACTTC. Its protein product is CASSFGGVFFEQYF.

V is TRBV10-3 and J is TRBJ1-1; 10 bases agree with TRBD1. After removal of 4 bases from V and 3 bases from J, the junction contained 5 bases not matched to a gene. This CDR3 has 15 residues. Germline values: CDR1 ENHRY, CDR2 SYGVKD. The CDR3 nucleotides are TGTGCCATCAGTGCAAGGACAGGGGGTGACACTGAAGCTTTCTTT. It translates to CAISARTGGDTEAFF.